This T cell receptor beta chain was sequenced for a study of cytomegalovirus exposure and HLA in healthy donors (dated by TCRdb to about 2017). General notes on the study: An earlier analysis of some 600 of the donors reported about 300 Gb of sequence data and 95 million to 140 million unique TCR beta sequences obtained from about 170 million T cells. To study patterns of TCR occurrence, a later analysis re-analyzed previously published TCR beta repertoires from 500 to 850 donors and added high-resolution HLA genotyping. The study aimed to test whether signatures of past pathogen exposure could be identified by cataloging public T cell receptors. An earlier analysis of nearly 600 of the donors applied high-throughput TCR beta sequencing to assess whether each TCR beta V gene segment acted as functional or pseudogenic. The study used immunosequencing to profile the T cell repertoires of around 600 subjects and linked those repertoires to cytomegalovirus serostatus. Donor age, sex, ethnicity and CMV serostatus were collected together with the repertoire data. About five DR-DQ haplotypes were handled as single units for association and clustering, since linkage in the cohort was strong. The study combined high-throughput TCR immunosequencing, statistical association of individual TCRs with disease status, and machine learning to predict cytomegalovirus infection status. The number of typed donors differed by locus: roughly 620-630 for A, B, C, DRB1 and DQB1; 522 for DQA1; fewer than 610 for DPA1; and about 450 for DPB1. The later analysis used no new phenotypic data to find candidate immune exposures, relying instead on TCR beta sequences and their occurrence across donors. About 280 gigabases of sequencing data and approximately 91 million unique TCR sequences made up an early release that covered over 550 HLA-typed donors. Along with the approximately 620-subject first cohort, a separate validation cohort of 120 different subjects was used. All discovery cohort repertoires had been generated on a single sequencing platform. HLA typing included class I and class II loci at four-digit resolution. Of the approximately 370 genotyped donors, 65% to 90% were placed in the genetic ancestry cluster associated with self-reported Caucasian donors. A later genetic analysis used genome-wide SNP genotypes for about 55% of the 666 donors, treating that subset as a discovery cohort. Across 398 genotyped donors of the cohort, an average of about 240,000 unique TCR beta nucleotide sequences per donor were sequenced, and around 20% of those sequences were non-productive. Results the study describes overall, beyond this receptor: Compared with equally common non-associated chains, HLA-associated TCR beta chains in a later analysis were more clonally expanded and had lower generation probabilities. Only TCR beta chains were sequenced in this cohort, and the absence of alpha or paired-chain data limited detectable features. The 87-base-pair reads could not distinguish some IMGT-functional V segments, including TRBV6-2 and TRBV6-3, so those segments were excluded. An association between a missense DCLRE1C variant and V-gene and J-gene trimming of TCR beta chains was found in a later genetic analysis and replicated in an independent cohort. Because counts were too low, about 15 rarely observed V segments, including chromosome 9 orphons, were left out of the earlier analysis of some 640 of the donors. The presence/absence analyses assumed that sequencing depth was roughly uniform across donors, and that assumption may not be true. According to a later analysis, TCR association rates differed among HLA loci, with DRB1 alleles showing the most associated TCRs and HLA-C alleles showing the fewest. According to the authors, the approach could potentially be generalized to other disease states and immunological phenotypes. In both the original and validation cohorts, the classifier was reported to diagnose cytomegalovirus status with high specificity and sensitivity. A further reported finding was that TCR beta sequences accurately predicted the HLA-A and HLA-B alleles for most subjects in the first cohort. The study gave a list of around 170 TCR beta chains associated with cytomegalovirus. A later analysis associated 17,000 or so TCR beta sequences with specific HLA alleles at a false discovery rate of 0.05. Across donors, most TCR sequences were observed very rarely, whereas some public TCRs were present in many individuals. When HLA alleles, especially DR and DQ, strongly co-occurred, TCR associations were difficult to assign to individual alleles. According to a later analysis, parvovirus B19, influenza, CMV and Epstein-Barr virus appeared linked to several top co-occurrence clusters. CMV serostatus was the only immune exposure information available for the cohort. HLA typing was unavailable for some donors at each locus, so association tests used only the typed subset. A group of highly shared sequence variants was considered likely to be a technical artifact of the sequencing pipeline. An earlier analysis of roughly 570 of the donors showed that most TCR beta V segments appeared in productive rearrangements either about 87% or about 30% of the time, which broadly matched IMGT annotations. According to a later genetic analysis, donors in an Asian-associated ancestry cluster had fewer N-insertions in productive TCRs than the approximately 650-donor mean. A few of the identified cytomegalovirus-associated TCR beta chains were confirmed in vitro to be specific for cytomegalovirus antigens. Correlated functional status among segregating V segments might be attributable to linkage disequilibrium, but an unknown experimental factor could not be ruled out. According to a later analysis, most CMV-associated TCR beta chains appeared to be HLA-restricted, and the HLA associations seemed to be driven largely by CMV exposure.

Libraries came from the immunoSEQ multiplex PCR assay. For the multiplex PCR, a mixture combining 60 forward primers for TCR Vbeta segments and 13 reverse primers for TCR Jbeta segments was used. The CDR3 region of rearranged TCR beta genes was amplified from genomic DNA by a multiplex PCR assay. The amplified TCR beta libraries were sequenced on the Illumina HiSeq System as 87-base-pair reads. The paper's data handling went like this. In a later analysis, roughly 80 million unique TCR beta chains were counted across the approximately 670 repertoires, and roughly 11 million of these chains were shared by at least two donors. To remove PCR and sequencing errors, raw reads were error-corrected and collapsed into unique sequences using a nearest-neighbor algorithm that merged closely related sequences. V, D and J gene segments were assigned by aligning CDR3 sequences to IMGT reference sequences. Each retained sequence needed at least a six-nucleotide match to both a V gene segment and a J gene segment. Rearrangements were called productive when the CDR3 lacked stop codons and stayed in frame with V and J; all others were non-productive. CDR3 was defined according to IMGT convention as the region running from the second conserved V-encoded cysteine to the conserved J-encoded phenylalanine. The earlier analysis of 587 of the donors excluded sequences that lacked an unambiguous match to a single V gene segment. An earlier analysis of fewer than 750 of the donors classified V segments as functional when productive rearrangements were above 56.7% and as segregating when the standard deviation between donors was above 5%. A statistical classification framework was built to diagnose cytomegalovirus status from the catalog of TCR beta chain sequences. In a later analysis, TCR nucleotide sequences were compared against IMGT/GENE-DB human TR gene sequences so that V and J genes could be assigned. In a later analysis, CDR3 sequences and most-parsimonious VDJ recombination scenarios were assigned using the TCRdist pipeline. In a later analysis, each TCR beta chain was defined by its CDR3 amino acid sequence together with its V-gene family, and reads lacking a unique V-gene family were excluded. A later analysis removed 550 to 700 highly shared, low-generation-probability nucleotide sequences to deal with suspected cross-contamination and a sequencing artifact. In a later analysis, a clonal expansion index was calculated for each public chain from normalized within-repertoire ranks of inferred template counts. A later analysis computed generation probabilities with a VDJ recombination model fitted to out-of-frame rearrangements, and checked the results against IGoR. Hypergeometric tests were used in a later analysis to score TCR-TCR, TCR-HLA and TCR-CMV co-occurrence, with a repertoire-size bias correction applied to the TCR pairs. A later analysis estimated false discovery rates by permuting HLA or CMV assignments 20 times. In a later analysis, co-occurring TCRs were grouped using DBSCAN, and TCRdist sequence similarity was added for clustering within HLA-allele-positive subsets. Co-occurrence clustering excluded repertoires with fewer than 30,000 or more than 120,000 public chains, plus five with anomalous nucleotide sharing. TCRdb holds this immuneACCESS table with in-frame rearrangements only. Some clones are missing; in checked studies, unresolved V genes explain under half, and the rest has no known cause. That table supplies the V and J calls and clone size; D and trimming were determined from the DNA. This sample's table carries around 140,000 clones. The ten largest clones capture 1.6% of the sample.

As for this clone: Its antigen remains undetermined.

The cohort comprised around 700 healthy bone marrow donors. At the time of sampling, every cohort member was nominally healthy, though immune exposures that went unrecorded were likely present. The donor was CMV seronegative and belonged to the group of around 350 seronegative cohort members. A peripheral blood sample was provided by each donor, and peripheral blood mononuclear cells were used for TCR beta sequencing. The Qiagen DNeasy Blood Extraction Kit was used to extract genomic DNA from the blood cell samples. Deletion took 8 bases off V and 0 bases off J, with a span of 6 bases between the germline ends. Measured from the cysteine to the phenylalanine, the CDR3 is 12 residues long. Of all the DNA, just the CDR3 is kept, 36 bases in frame from base 1. CDR1 and CDR2 were assigned from the germline V gene (reference sequence) as PRHDT and FYEKMQ.

Rearrangement joined TRBV13 to TRBJ2-3, and TRBD1 may be the D gene, going by 5 matching bases. The receptor's source is a woman aged 50 to 65 in good health and CMV-seronegative. The sample taken for sequencing was PBMCs. The DNA reads as follows: TGTGCCAGCCGACAGAGCACAGATACGCAGTATTTT. Its product reads: CASRQSTDTQYF.